The sequence of this T cell receptor beta chain was determined in a study of beta chain features in type 1 diabetes. Study in general: The patient and healthy donor groups were comparable for age, gender and cell yields. Study-level findings and limits: For Type 1 diabetes patients, all four CD4+ subsets carried TCRB CDR3s that were moderately but significantly shorter. Naive, central memory and Treg TCRB repertoires seemed to resemble each other more closely in patients than they did in healthy donors.

This clone was counted many times. Its target is not known. There are 11 residues in the CDR3. V was clipped by 5 bases and J by 3 bases, with 3 bases between them. Per the germline V gene, CDR1 is LGHNT and CDR2 is FRNRAP. A CD45RO/CCR7/CD25/CD127/CD95/CD27 panel sorted naive, central memory, regulatory and stem cell-like memory CD4+ cells. The isolated RNA, all of it, was reverse transcribed, so expressed TCRB transcripts were what got sequenced. Profiling relied on immunoSEQ multiplex PCR, and the TCRdb table lists in-frame clones only, not all of them. Seen here are a few hundred thousand clones, 8% to 10% observed once, and the top ten hold around 0.66%.

The receptor was isolated from a man aged 30 to 39 with type 1 diabetes. The chain couples TRBV12-5 to TRBJ2-3; D ambiguous. The source material was central memory CD4+ T cells from blood. The CDR3 reads CASGTTDTQYF. The DNA for the CDR3 is TGTGCTAGTGGTACGACAGATACGCAGTATTTT. The variable domain in full, completed from reference TRBV12-5 and TRBJ2-3, reads DARVTQTPRHKVTEMGQEVTMRCQPILGHNTVFWYRQTMMQGLELLAYFRNRAPLDDSGMPKDRFSAEMPDATLATLKIQPSEPRDSAVYFCASGTTDTQYFGPGTRLTVL.